Below are 27 T cell receptor beta chains sequenced from a single sample in a study of spatial heterogeneity in lung cancer. One entry per CDR3 protein results from TCRdb running MiXCR on the 5' RACE reads. Here the sample spans roughly 110,000 distinct CDR3 sequences, 10% to 12% being singletons. Indicated time point: blood at routine non-recurrence follow-up after resection. The sample here was PBMCs, taken at follow-up. The receptors originated from a female donor with early-stage non-small cell lung cancer.

Ten or more counts support this clonotype. The CDR3 is CAIGREVTDTQYF. The CDR3 DNA follows: TGTGCCATTGGGCGGGAGGTCACAGATACGCAGTATTTT. This chain uses TRBV12-3 or TRBV12-4 with TRBJ2-3; TRBD2 agrees at 8 bases. V dropped 10 bases and J dropped 2; count of bases not matched to a gene: 5. The CDR3 is 13 residues long.

The gene calls are TRBV19 and TRBJ1-3; no clear D. Trimming shortened V by 3 bases and J by 4 bases, and 7 bases separated the two germline ends. CDR1 is LNHDA, CDR2 SQIVND, per germline (reference sequence). The CDR3 has 13 residues. The CDR3 DNA sequence: TGTGCCAGTAGTATGGGTAGAGGAAACACCATATATTTT. This encodes CASSMGRGNTIYF.

This clonotype was seen only a few times. The CDR3 DNA sequence: TGTGCCAGCATCGGACAGCCAAACACTGAAGCTTTCTTT. Its protein product is CASIGQPNTEAFF. The gene calls are TRBV7-9 and TRBJ1-1; D is possibly TRBD1 (6 bases). V was clipped by 7 bases and J by 2 bases, with 11 bases between them. There are 13 residues in the CDR3. Germline V CDR1 and CDR2: SEHNR, FQNEAQ (reference sequence). Looking up the rest from reference TRBV7-9 and TRBJ1-1 gives the full variable domain: DTGVSQNPRHKITKRGQNVTFRCDPISEHNRLYWYRQTLGQGPEFLTYFQNEAQLEKSRLLSDRFSAERPKGSFSTLEIQRTEQGDSAMYLCASIGQPNTEAFFGQGTRLTVV.

This clonotype was recorded many times. The V call is TRBV2, the J call TRBJ2-3; 8 nucleotides match TRBD2. The germline V gene encodes CDR1 SNHLY and CDR2 FYNNEI. This CDR3 spans 14 amino acids. V trimming: 8 bases; J trimming: 8 bases; junction bases outside the gene matches: 12. The CDR3 is CASWETGGPGTQYF. CDR3 DNA: TGTGCCAGCTGGGAAACGGGAGGGCCGGGTACGCAGTATTTT.

The chain combines TRBV6-2 or TRBV6-3 with TRBJ1-2, with 7 bases that match TRBD1. V gave up 6 bases and J gave up 2 bases; unmatched junction bases: 6. Germline loops: CDR1 MNHEY, CDR2 SVGEGT. This CDR3 has 14 residues. CDR3: CASRNAGQNYGYTF. Here the CDR3 DNA reads TGTGCCAGCAGGAACGCGGGACAGAACTATGGCTACACCTTC.

Regarding this clonotype: A much bigger clone sits one base away, suggesting this may be a read error. This chain joins TRBV7-9 and TRBJ2-2; D might be TRBD2 (5 bases). Germline V gives CDR1 SEHNR, CDR2 FQNEAQ (reference sequence). CDR3 size: 14 residues. In DNA, the CDR3 is TGTGGCAGCAGCTCCGGACTGTACACCGGGGAGCTGTTTTTT. Translating it yields CGSSSGLYTGELFF.

This chain uses TRBV6-6 with TRBJ2-3; D unclear. CDR1 and CDR2 from the germline V gene are MNHNY and SVGAGI (reference sequence). Trimming took 6 bases from V and 0 from J, leaving 10 bases between them. CDR3 length: 14 residues. DNA for the CDR3: TGTGCCAGCAGCTTAGAGAAAAGCACAGATACGCAGTATTTT. Its protein product is CASSLEKSTDTQYF.

This clonotype was counted a few times. This chain uses TRBV20-1 with TRBJ1-3, with 7 bases matching TRBD1. The length of the CDR3 is 13 residues. V gave up 8 bases and J gave up 3 bases; unmatched junction bases: 7. CDR1 DFQATT and CDR2 SNEGSKA come from the germline V gene (reference sequence). CDR3 coding DNA: TGCAGTATTTTCGACAGGGTTGGAAACACCATATATTTT. It specifies CSIFDRVGNTIYF.

The rearrangement joins TRBV7-9 to TRBJ1-4; 7 bases fit TRBD1. Trimming at V came to 4 bases and at J to 8 bases, leaving 7 bases not matched to a gene. The CDR3 consists of 14 residues. CDR1 and CDR2 from the germline V gene are SEHNR and FQNEAQ (reference sequence). The CDR3 sequence is CASSSRQGGEKLFF. As DNA, the CDR3 is TGTGCCAGCAGCTCCAGACAGGGAGGAGAAAAACTGTTTTTT.

The chain joins TRBV4-2 to TRBJ1-5, with D unresolved. The V gene lost 0 bases and the J gene lost 5 bases, with 5 bases spanning the gap. This CDR3 is 13 amino acids long. Germline-derived CDR1 and CDR2 are LGHNA and YNFKEQ. For the CDR3, the DNA is TGTGCCAGCAGCCAAGAAAGCTATCAGCCCCAGCATTTT. Protein sequence: CASSQESYQPQHF.

This clonotype showed up just a few times. The chain carries TRBV28 and TRBJ2-7; TRBD1 agrees at 7 bases. The CDR3 sequence is 14 residues long. CDR1 and CDR2 (germline): MDHEN, SYDVKM. V was clipped by 3 bases and J by 3 bases; unmatched bases: 5. The chain's CDR3 is CASSFGRGNYEQYF. CDR3 DNA sequence: TGTGCCAGCAGTTTCGGCAGGGGGAACTACGAGCAGTACTTC.

This clonotype was recorded many times. This rearrangement joins TRBV29-1 to TRBJ2-1; perhaps TRBD2 as D (6 bases). Germline CDR1 and CDR2: SQVTM and ANQGSEA. This CDR3 has 12 residues. Trimming pared 7 bases from V and 14 bases from J, leaving 21 bases between. This chain's CDR3 is CSAKGQLALEFF. The CDR3, as DNA: TGCAGCGCCAAAGGCCAACTAGCCTTGGAGTTCTTC.

The chain has TRBV5-1 and TRBJ1-5; no reliable D call. The ends were cut back, 10 bases at V and 2 bases at J, with 28 bases in the middle. In germline, CDR1 is SGHRS, CDR2 YFSETQ. This CDR3 region has 18 residues. CDR3 region: CARPRLDRAIRGNQPQHF. The CDR3 DNA is TGCGCCCGACCTAGACTCGATAGGGCGATTCGGGGCAATCAGCCCCAGCATTTT. Based on the CDR3 plus reference TRBV5-1 and TRBJ1-5, the full variable domain is KAGVTQTPRYLIKTRGQQVTLSCSPISGHRSVSWYQQTPGQGLQFLFEYFSETQRNKGNFPGRFSGRQFSNSRSEMNVSTLELGDSALYLCARPRLDRAIRGNQPQHFGDGTRLSIL.

The genes are TRBV27 and TRBJ1-5; a possible D gene is TRBD1 (5 bases). V was trimmed by 7 bases and J by 1 base, leaving 11 bases between them. The CDR3 runs to 14 residues. Germline assignment: CDR1 MNHEY and CDR2 SMNVEV (reference sequence). The CDR3 reads CASTSAGSNQPQHF. CDR3 bases: TGTGCCAGCACGTCGGCAGGGAGCAATCAGCCCCAGCATTTT.

This rearrangement joins TRBV11-2 to TRBJ2-7, with a weak D call TRBD2 (6 bases). V lost 1 base to trimming and J lost 2 bases, with 12 bases between them. This CDR3 has 15 residues. Germline-derived CDR1 and CDR2 are SGHAT and FQNNGV. The CDR3 region is CASSLAMGGTYEQYF. The CDR3 DNA sequence: TGTGCCAGCAGCTTAGCTATGGGCGGGACCTACGAGCAGTACTTC.

The rearrangement links TRBV6-2 or TRBV6-3 to TRBJ2-1, with 13 bases lining up with TRBD2. V shed 5 bases, J shed 9 bases, and the junction held 4 bases outside the gene matches. Germline lookup yields CDR1 MNHEY and CDR2 SVGEGT. This CDR3 contains 14 residues. The CDR3 nucleotides are TGTGCCAGCAGTAGGACTAGCGGGAGTCCTGAGCAGTTCTTC. Its translation: CASSRTSGSPEQFF.

This clonotype was counted between two and nine times. This could be a read error, since a much larger clone is one nucleotide away. This chain uses TRBV14 with TRBJ1-1; 9 bases map to TRBD1. Trimming took 3 bases from V and 5 from J; bases not matched to a gene: 10. CDR1 is SGHDN, CDR2 FVKESK, per germline. The CDR3 loop spans 16 amino acids. The CDR3 sequence: CASSHTYRGQGTEAFF. The CDR3 DNA follows: TGTGCCAGCAGCCACACCTACAGGGGGCAGGGGACTGAAGCTTTCTTT.

In its sample, this clonotype was seen a few times. This sequence joins TRBV27 and TRBJ2-7, with a possible D match to TRBD2 (6 bases). The germline V and J ends were trimmed by 6 bases and 7 bases, with 19 bases remaining between them. This CDR3 has 14 amino acids. Germline lookup yields CDR1 MNHEY and CDR2 SMNVEV (reference sequence). CDR3 coding DNA: TGTGCCAGCAGCTCACGAAGACTAGTGCGGGAGCAGTACTTC. This codes for CASSSRRLVREQYF.

The rearrangement uses TRBV20-1 and TRBJ2-7, with 7 bases matching TRBD2. The CDR3 length is 13 residues. Germline assignment: CDR1 DFQATT and CDR2 SNEGSKA (reference sequence). The trim removed 6 bases at V and 2 bases at J, leaving 7 bases unmatched. In DNA form, the CDR3 reads TGCAGTGCCCTAGCGGAACAAACCTACGAGCAGTACTTC. Its translation is CSALAEQTYEQYF.

The chain joins TRBV12-3 or TRBV12-4 to TRBJ2-1; 9 bases match TRBD2. Germline trimming cut 6 bases from V and 9 bases from J; bases unmatched to any gene: 12. This CDR3 comprises 15 residues. CDR3 amino acids: CASSKSGRPLSEQFF. The CDR3 DNA reads as TGTGCCAGCAGCAAAAGCGGGAGGCCGCTTTCTGAGCAGTTCTTC.

CDR3 in amino acids: CATSSGPQEQFF. The CDR3, as DNA: TGTGCCACCAGTTCTGGACCTCAGGAGCAGTTCTTC. The V and J genes are TRBV24-1 and TRBJ2-1; D remains ambiguous. The V gene lost 6 bases and the J gene lost 10 bases, with 12 bases spanning the gap. CDR1 and CDR2 (germline): KGHDR, SFDVKD. The CDR3 extends over 12 amino acids.

This clonotype was seen only a few times. J is TRBJ1-2 and V is TRBV2; no definite D call. CDR3 length: 18 amino acids. Germline CDR1 SNHLY, CDR2 FYNNEI. Trimming removed 3 bases at V and 1 base at J, with 21 bases between. The CDR3 coding sequence is TGTGCCAGCAGTGATTTGGGCCCAGCCGCTTCAGTTAACTATGGCTACACCTTC. This gives the protein CASSDLGPAASVNYGYTF.

In this sample, this clonotype turned up a few times. V is TRBV4-1 and J is TRBJ2-1; 10 bases align to TRBD2. Unmatched junction bases numbered 10, after V lost 0 bases and J lost 8 bases. This CDR3 contains 17 residues. Germline V gives CDR1 MGHRA, CDR2 YSYEKL. CDR3 sequence (DNA): TGCGCCAGCAGCCAAGATCGGTCTAGCGGGAGTCGGGATGAGCAGTTCTTC. This codes for CASSQDRSSGSRDEQFF.

This clonotype was observed a few times. The gene calls are TRBV10-3 and TRBJ2-5; 7 positions match TRBD2. The ends lost 5 bases at V and 4 bases at J; junction bases unmatched: 4. The CDR3 length is 13 residues. Germline-derived CDR1 and CDR2 are ENHRY and SYGVKD. CDR3 amino acids: CAISRGERETQYF. The CDR3 coding sequence is TGTGCCATCAGTCGGGGGGAGCGAGAGACCCAGTACTTC.

Written as DNA, the CDR3 is TGCGCCAGCAGAGCTAGCGGGATGAATGAGCAGTTCTTC. It specifies CASRASGMNEQFF. The chain recombines TRBV5-1 with TRBJ2-1, with 9 bases matching TRBD2. This CDR3 has 13 amino acids. V gave up 5 bases and J gave up 7 bases; unmatched junction bases: 4. Germline V CDR1 and CDR2: SGHRS, YFSETQ.

A word on this clonotype: Given a much more abundant clone one base away, this may be a read error. The gene calls are TRBV5-1 and TRBJ1-1; D gene ambiguous. This CDR3 contains 14 residues. Germline CDR1 reads SGHRS; CDR2 reads YFSETQ. CDR3 in amino acids: CDSSLVSMNTEAFF. The CDR3 DNA follows: TGCGACAGCAGCTTGGTTAGCATGAACACTGAAGCTTTCTTT. Looking up the rest from reference TRBV5-1 and TRBJ1-1 gives the full variable domain: KAGVTQTPRYLIKTRGQQVTLSCSPISGHRSVSWYQQTPGQGLQFLFEYFSETQRNKGNFPGRFSGRQFSNSRSEMNVSTLELGDSALYLCDSSLVSMNTEAFFGQGTRLTVV.

This sequence joins TRBV27 and TRBJ1-2; 7 bases agree with TRBD1. The CDR3 is 15 amino acids. Trimming cost V 1 base and J 2 bases; bases outside gene matches: 4. CDR1 and CDR2 from the germline V gene are MNHEY and SMNVEV (reference sequence). The CDR3 DNA reads as TGTGCCAGCAGTTTATTCGGACAGGCGAACTATGGCTACACCTTC. Encoded protein: CASSLFGQANYGYTF.